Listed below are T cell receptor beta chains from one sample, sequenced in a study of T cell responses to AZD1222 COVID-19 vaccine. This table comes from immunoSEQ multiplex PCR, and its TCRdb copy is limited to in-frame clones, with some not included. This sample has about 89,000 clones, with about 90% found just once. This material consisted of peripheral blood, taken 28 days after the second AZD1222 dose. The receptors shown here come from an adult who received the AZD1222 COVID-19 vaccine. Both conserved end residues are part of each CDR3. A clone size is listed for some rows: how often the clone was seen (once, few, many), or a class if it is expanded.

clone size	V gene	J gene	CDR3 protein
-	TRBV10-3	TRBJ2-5	CAISSQGKETQYF
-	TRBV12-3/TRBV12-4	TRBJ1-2	CASSTGGAGGYTF
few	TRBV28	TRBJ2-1	CASTSGTSGNNEQFF
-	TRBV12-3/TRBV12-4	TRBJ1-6	CASSLQGGTPLHF
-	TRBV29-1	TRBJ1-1	CSVSTENTEAFF
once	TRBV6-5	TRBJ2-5	CASSKPRETQYF
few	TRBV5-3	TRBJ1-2	CARSYPGSYGYTF
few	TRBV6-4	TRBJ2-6	CASSDSLGANVLTF
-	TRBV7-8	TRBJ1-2	CASSLNSGSYGYTF
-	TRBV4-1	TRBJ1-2	CASSQVGTGNYGYTF
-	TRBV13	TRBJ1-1	CASSFRTALNTEAFF
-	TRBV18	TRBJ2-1	CASSPRTSGENEQFF
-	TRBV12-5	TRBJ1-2	CASGLDRLVLGTNYGYTF
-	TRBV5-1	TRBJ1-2	CASSYSGQQDYGYTF
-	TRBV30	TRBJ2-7	CAWTSGRSEQYF
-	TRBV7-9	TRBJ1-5	CASSPGDQPQHF
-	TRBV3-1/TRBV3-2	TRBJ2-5	CASSRLGNQETQYF
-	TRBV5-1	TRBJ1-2	CASSSGTANYGYTF
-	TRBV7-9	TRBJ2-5	CASSARTGRGETQYF
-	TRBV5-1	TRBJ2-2	CASSLVGAGELFF
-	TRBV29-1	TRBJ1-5	CSINLGLGQPQHF
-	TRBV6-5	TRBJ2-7	CASSPPGPSYEQYF
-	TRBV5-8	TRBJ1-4	CASSLAPDNEKLFF
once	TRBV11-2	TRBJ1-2	CASSPPGGGGYTF
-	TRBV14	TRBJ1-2	CASSQMIFAYGYTF
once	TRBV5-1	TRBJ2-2	CASSLEPGGTGELFF
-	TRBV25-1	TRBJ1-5	CASSERGIGQPQHF
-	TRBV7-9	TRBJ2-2	CASSLALLTGELFF
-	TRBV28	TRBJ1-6	CASSLPNRVGSPLHF
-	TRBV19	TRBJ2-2	CASSIGSSGFYTGELFF
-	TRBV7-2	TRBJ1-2	CASSFLAVYGYTF
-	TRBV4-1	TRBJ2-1	CASSPGLTTGRQFF